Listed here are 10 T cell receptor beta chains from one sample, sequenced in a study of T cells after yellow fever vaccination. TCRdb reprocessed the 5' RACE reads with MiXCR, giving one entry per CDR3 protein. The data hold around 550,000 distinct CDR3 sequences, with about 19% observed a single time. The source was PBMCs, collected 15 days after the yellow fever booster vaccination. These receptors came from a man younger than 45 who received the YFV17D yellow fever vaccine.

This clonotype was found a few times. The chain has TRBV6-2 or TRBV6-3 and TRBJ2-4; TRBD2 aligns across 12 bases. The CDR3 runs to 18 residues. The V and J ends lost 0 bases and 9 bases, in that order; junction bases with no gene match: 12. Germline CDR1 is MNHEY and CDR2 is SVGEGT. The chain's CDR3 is CASSYSDSSGRASGIQYF. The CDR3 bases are TGTGCCAGCAGTTACTCGGATTCTAGCGGGAGGGCCTCGGGCATTCAGTACTTC.

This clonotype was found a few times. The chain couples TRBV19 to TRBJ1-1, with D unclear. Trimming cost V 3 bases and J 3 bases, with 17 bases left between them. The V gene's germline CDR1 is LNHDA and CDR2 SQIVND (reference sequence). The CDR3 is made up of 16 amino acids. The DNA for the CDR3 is TGTGCCAGTAGTATCCGGCGGCGGAGTGGGTACACTGAAGCTTTCTTT. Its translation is CASSIRRRSGYTEAFF. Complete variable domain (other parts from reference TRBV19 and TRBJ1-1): DGGITQSPKYLFRKEGQNVTLSCEQNLNHDAMYWYRQDPGQGLRLIYYSQIVNDFQKGDIAEGYSVSREKKESFPLTVTSAQKNPTAFYLCASSIRRRSGYTEAFFGQGTRLTVV.

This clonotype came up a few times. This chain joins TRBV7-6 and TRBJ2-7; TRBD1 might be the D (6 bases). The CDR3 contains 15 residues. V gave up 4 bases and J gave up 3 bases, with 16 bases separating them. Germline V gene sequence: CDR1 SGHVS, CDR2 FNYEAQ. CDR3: CASSSYPGTNYEQYF. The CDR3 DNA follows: TGTGCCAGCAGCTCCTACCCCGGGACAAACTACGAGCAGTACTTC. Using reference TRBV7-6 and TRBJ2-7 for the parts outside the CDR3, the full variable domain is GAGVSQSPRYKVTKRGQDVALRCDPISGHVSLYWYRQALGQGPEFLTYFNYEAQQDKSGLPNDRFSAERPEGSISTLTIQRTEQRDSAMYRCASSSYPGTNYEQYFGPGTRLTVT.

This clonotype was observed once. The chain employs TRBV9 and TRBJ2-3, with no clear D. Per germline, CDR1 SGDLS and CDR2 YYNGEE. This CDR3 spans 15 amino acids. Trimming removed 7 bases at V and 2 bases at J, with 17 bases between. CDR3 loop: CASSLLADYTDTQYF. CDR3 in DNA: TGTGCCAGCTCCCTTCTGGCAGATTACACAGATACGCAGTATTTT.

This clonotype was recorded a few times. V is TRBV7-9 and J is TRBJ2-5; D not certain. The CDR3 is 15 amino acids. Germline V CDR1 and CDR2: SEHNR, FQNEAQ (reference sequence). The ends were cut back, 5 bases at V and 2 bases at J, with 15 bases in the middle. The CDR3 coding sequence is TGTGCCAGCAGCCCCGCCGCCGGGCCGCAAGAGACCCAGTACTTC. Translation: CASSPAAGPQETQYF.

The CDR3 nucleotides are TGCGCCAGCAGCTACGGACTAGCGGGAATTAGTTACAATGAGCAGTTCTTC. This encodes CASSYGLAGISYNEQFF. V is TRBV5-1 and J is TRBJ2-1; 12 bases are shared with TRBD2. V gave up 3 bases and J gave up 4 bases; unmatched junction bases: 8. This CDR3 has 17 amino acids. In germline, CDR1 is SGHRS, CDR2 YFSETQ.

The CDR3 loop is CASSSGAGNTGELFF. CDR3 nucleotides: TGTGCCAGCAGCTCAGGGGCCGGGAACACCGGGGAGCTGTTTTTT. The V call is TRBV7-6, the J call TRBJ2-2; D may be TRBD1 (6 bases). CDR3 length equals 15 residues. The germline gives CDR1 SGHVS, CDR2 FNYEAQ. Trimming pared 4 bases from V and 1 base from J, leaving 10 bases between.

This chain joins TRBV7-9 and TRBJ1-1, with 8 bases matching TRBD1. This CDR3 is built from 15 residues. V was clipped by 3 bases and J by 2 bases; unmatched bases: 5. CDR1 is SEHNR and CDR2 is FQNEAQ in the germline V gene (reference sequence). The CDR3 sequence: CASSLNQGANTEAFF. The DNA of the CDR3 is TGTGCCAGCAGCTTGAACCAGGGGGCCAACACTGAAGCTTTCTTT.

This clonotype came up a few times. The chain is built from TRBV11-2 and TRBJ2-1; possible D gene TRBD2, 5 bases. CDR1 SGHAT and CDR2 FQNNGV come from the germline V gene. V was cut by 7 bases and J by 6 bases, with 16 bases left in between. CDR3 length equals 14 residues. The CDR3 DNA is TGTGCCAGCACCCTCCCGCGGGCACCCAATGAGCAGTTCTTC. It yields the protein CASTLPRAPNEQFF.

For the CDR3, the DNA is TGTGCCAGCAGCGTAAAAGGCGGGGTCACAGATACGCAGTATTTT. Translating it yields CASSVKGGVTDTQYF. The chain combines TRBV9 with TRBJ2-3; perhaps TRBD2 as D (6 bases). Trimming stripped 1 base from V and 2 bases from J, with 11 bases between. The CDR3 has 15 amino acids. From germline, CDR1 is SGDLS and CDR2 YYNGEE.